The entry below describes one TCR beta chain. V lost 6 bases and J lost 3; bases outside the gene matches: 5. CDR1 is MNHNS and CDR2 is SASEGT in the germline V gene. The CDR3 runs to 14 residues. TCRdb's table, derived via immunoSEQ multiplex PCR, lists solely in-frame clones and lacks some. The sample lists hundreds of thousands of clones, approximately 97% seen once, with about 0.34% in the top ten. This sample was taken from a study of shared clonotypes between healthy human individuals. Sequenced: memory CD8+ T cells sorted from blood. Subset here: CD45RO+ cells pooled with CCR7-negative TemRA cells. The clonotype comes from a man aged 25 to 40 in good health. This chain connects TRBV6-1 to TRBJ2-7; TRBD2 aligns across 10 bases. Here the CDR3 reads CASSSSGSVYEQYF. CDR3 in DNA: TGTGCCAGCAGCTCTAGCGGGAGTGTCTACGAGCAGTACTTC.